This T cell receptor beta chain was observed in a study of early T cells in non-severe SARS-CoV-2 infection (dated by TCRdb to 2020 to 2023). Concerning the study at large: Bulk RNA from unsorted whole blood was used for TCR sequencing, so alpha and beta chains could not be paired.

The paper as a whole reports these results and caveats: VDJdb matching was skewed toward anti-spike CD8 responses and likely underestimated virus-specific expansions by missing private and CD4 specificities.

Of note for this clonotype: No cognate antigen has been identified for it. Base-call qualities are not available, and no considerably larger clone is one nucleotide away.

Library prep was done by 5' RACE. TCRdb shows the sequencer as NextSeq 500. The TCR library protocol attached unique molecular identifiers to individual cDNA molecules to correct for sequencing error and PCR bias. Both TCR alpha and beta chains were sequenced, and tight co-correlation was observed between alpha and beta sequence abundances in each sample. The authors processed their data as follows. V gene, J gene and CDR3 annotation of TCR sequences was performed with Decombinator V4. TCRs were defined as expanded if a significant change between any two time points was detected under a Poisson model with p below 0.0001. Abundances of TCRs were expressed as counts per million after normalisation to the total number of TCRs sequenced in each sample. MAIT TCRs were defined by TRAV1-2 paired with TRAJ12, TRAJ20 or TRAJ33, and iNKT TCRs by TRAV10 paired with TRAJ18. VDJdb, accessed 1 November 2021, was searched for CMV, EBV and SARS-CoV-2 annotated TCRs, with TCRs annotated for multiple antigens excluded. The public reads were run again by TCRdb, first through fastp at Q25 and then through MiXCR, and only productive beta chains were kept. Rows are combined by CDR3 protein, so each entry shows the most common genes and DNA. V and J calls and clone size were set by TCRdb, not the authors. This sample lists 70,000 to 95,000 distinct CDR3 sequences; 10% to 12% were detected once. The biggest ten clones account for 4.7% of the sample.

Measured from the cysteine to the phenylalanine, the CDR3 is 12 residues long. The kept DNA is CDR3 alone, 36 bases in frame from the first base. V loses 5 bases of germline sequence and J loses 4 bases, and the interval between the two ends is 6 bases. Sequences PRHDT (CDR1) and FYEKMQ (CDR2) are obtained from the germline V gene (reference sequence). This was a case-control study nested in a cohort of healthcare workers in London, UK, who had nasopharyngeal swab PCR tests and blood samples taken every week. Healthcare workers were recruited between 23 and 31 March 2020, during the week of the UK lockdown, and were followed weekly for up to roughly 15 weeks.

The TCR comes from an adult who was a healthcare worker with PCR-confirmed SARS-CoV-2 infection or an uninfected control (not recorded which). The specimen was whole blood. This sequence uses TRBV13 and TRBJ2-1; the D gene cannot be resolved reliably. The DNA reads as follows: TGTGCCAGCAGCCGATTTTACAATGAGCAGTTCTTC. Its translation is CASSRFYNEQFF.